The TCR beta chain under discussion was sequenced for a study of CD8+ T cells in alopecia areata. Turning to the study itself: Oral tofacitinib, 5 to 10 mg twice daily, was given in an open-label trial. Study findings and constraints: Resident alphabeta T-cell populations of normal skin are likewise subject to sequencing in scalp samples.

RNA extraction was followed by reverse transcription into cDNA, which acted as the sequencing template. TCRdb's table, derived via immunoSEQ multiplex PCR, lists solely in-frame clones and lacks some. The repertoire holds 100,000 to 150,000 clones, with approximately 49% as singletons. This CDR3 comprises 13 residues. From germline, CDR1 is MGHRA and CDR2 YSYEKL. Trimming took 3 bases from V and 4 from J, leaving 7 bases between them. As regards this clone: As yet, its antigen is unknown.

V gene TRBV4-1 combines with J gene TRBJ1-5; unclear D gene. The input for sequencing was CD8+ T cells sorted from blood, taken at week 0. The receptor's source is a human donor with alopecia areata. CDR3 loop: CASSHGGNQPQHF. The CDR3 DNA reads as TGCGCCAGCAGCCACGGAGGAAATCAGCCCCAGCATTTT.